This is a list of T cell receptor beta chains from one sample in a study of response to subunit inactivated influenza vaccine. TCRdb ran MiXCR on the RT-PCR reads and lists one entry per CDR3 protein. The sample records hundreds of thousands of distinct CDR3 sequences, around 8% being singletons. The source material was PBMCs from blood, sampled less than 30 months after vaccination. Receptors were obtained from a man aged 45 to 70 who received an inactivated influenza vaccine. Both conserved end residues are part of each CDR3. Fields, in order: V gene, J gene, clone size, D gene, CDR3 protein, CDR3 DNA. The D gene is left open where the match is weak. The size of a clone is reported for some rows only, either as once, few or many, or as a class for expanded clones.

TRBV29-1,TRBJ1-1,.,.,CSVESTGWNTEAFF,TGCAGCGTTGAAAGTACGGGATGGAACACTGAAGCTTTCTTT
TRBV15,TRBJ1-2,few,TRBD1,CATSRGWTNRGDYGYTF,TGTGCCACCAGCAGAGGCTGGACCAACAGGGGGGACTATGGCTACACCTTC
TRBV4-2,TRBJ2-7,few,.,CASSQGSSRASEYF,TGTGCCAGCAGCCAAGGGAGTTCGAGGGCTTCGGAGTACTTC
TRBV7-8,TRBJ2-3,.,TRBD2,CASSPPRGGLGTQYF,TGTGCCAGCAGCCCGCCGCGGGGGGGCCTGGGTACGCAGTATTTT
TRBV6-2/TRBV6-3,TRBJ1-2,many,TRBD1,CASRRQGANYGYTF,TGTGCCAGCAGACGACAGGGAGCTAACTATGGCTACACCTTC
TRBV20-1,TRBJ2-7,.,TRBD1,CSARDLEGARTDEQYF,TGCAGTGCTAGAGATCTAGAGGGGGCGCGAACCGACGAGCAGTACTTC
TRBV28,TRBJ2-3,few,.,CASRLRGHSTDTQYF,TGTGCCAGCAGGTTGCGGGGGCATAGCACAGATACGCAGTATTTT
TRBV2,TRBJ2-7,.,.,CASRGAINSYEQYF,TGTGCCAGTCGAGGGGCCATAAACTCCTACGAGCAGTACTTC
TRBV6-5,TRBJ2-1,.,TRBD2,CASSFLSGGRYNEQFF,TGTGCCAGCAGTTTCCTCTCGGGCGGGAGATACAATGAGCAGTTCTTC
TRBV20-1,TRBJ2-1,few,.,CSARDAIGSSYNEQFF,TGCAGTGCTAGAGATGCGATCGGGAGCTCCTACAATGAGCAGTTCTTC
TRBV5-5,TRBJ1-2,.,TRBD1,CASSTLGQGSRRGNGYTF,TGTGCCAGCAGCACTTTGGGACAGGGAAGCCGACGAGGGAATGGCTACACCTTC
TRBV11-2,TRBJ2-5,many,.,CASSLLQTQYF,TGTGCCAGCAGCTTATTGCAGACCCAGTACTTC